A single sample gave rise to the 4 T cell receptor beta chains below, sequenced in a study of sequential checkpoint blockade in melanoma. Sequencing was performed with immunoSEQ multiplex PCR; in TCRdb, only in-frame clones are kept and a portion is missing. The sample includes some 40,000 clones, 30% to 35% of them seen just once. Treatment defined: randomized to nivolumab then ipilimumab (arm A) or the reverse (arm B). Sequences were derived from tumor tissue (inferred from file names), sampled from a patient given nivolumab and ipilimumab in sequence. The receptor set was obtained from a human donor with melanoma.

The rearrangement links TRBV9 to TRBJ1-2, with TRBD1 matching over 7 bases. The germline gives CDR1 SGDLS, CDR2 YYNGEE. The J segment lost 3 bases and the V segment lost 0 bases, leaving 2 bases of the junction unmatched. The CDR3 loop spans 14 amino acids. The CDR3 here is CASSVGQGDYGYTF. The CDR3 region has the DNA TGTGCCAGCAGCGTAGGACAGGGAGACTATGGCTACACCTTC.

The V and J genes are TRBV29-1 and TRBJ2-7; 7 positions match TRBD2. The CDR3 contains 12 residues. CDR1 is SQVTM, CDR2 ANQGSEA, per germline. After removal of 4 bases from V and 3 bases from J, the junction contained 3 bases not matched to a gene. The CDR3 reads CSVGGRGYEQYF. The CDR3 nucleotides are TGCAGCGTTGGCGGGAGAGGCTACGAGCAGTACTTC.

CDR3 DNA: TGTGCCAGCAGTGAATCCATTCGGGGGACAGATACGCAGTATTTT. Translation: CASSESIRGTDTQYF. J is TRBJ2-3 and V is TRBV25-1; a weak D match, TRBD2 (6 bases). In germline, CDR1 is MGHDK, CDR2 SYGVNS. V shed 1 base and J shed 3 bases, with 11 bases lying between them. The CDR3 length is 15 residues.

This clone was seen only a few times. The rearrangement uses TRBV7-4 and TRBJ1-4; no clear D. V was shortened by 1 base and J by 5 bases, with 5 bases between the two germline ends. The CDR3 is 13 residues long. Germline V lookup: CDR1 SGHVT, CDR2 SQSDAQ. CDR3 nucleotides: TGTGCCAGCAGCTTAGTGGTAAATGAAAAACTGTTTTTT. Protein: CASSLVVNEKLFF.